Listed below are T cell receptor beta chains from one sample, sequenced in a study of blood T cell repertoires in COVID-19. Measured with immunoSEQ multiplex PCR; TCRdb has only the in-frame clones, and not every one. The table shows around 300,000 clones, with roughly 88% occurring only once. The specimen was PBMCs or T cells enriched from blood (not recorded which). These receptors originate from a woman aged 30 to 39 who had recovered from COVID-19. The CDR3 runs from the conserved cysteine through the conserved F or W. Fields, in order: J gene, V gene, D gene, clone size, CDR3 protein, CDR3 DNA. The D gene is left open where the match is weak. Clone sizes are given selectively: once, few, many, or a class where the clone is expanded.

TRBJ2-5 TRBV10-2 . . CATADDPGTQYF TGCGCCACAGCCGATGACCCGGGGACCCAGTACTTC
TRBJ2-5 TRBV11-3 TRBD2 . CASSFKRGWETQYF TGTGCCAGCAGCTTCAAGCGGGGGTGGGAGACCCAGTACTTC
TRBJ2-1 TRBV7-8 TRBD2 . CASSRTSGNYNEQFF TGTGCCAGCAGCAGGACTAGCGGGAACTACAATGAGCAGTTCTTC
TRBJ1-2 TRBV5-6 TRBD1 . CASTYLQGFNYGYTF TGTGCCAGTACATATTTACAGGGGTTTAACTATGGCTACACCTTC
TRBJ1-6 TRBV24-1 . . CATSDWSGATTNSPLHF TGTGCCACCAGTGATTGGAGTGGTGCTACGACCAATTCACCCCTCCACTTT
TRBJ1-3 TRBV28 . . CASSLEAGNTIYF TGTGCCAGCAGTTTAGAGGCTGGAAACACCATATATTTT
TRBJ1-5 TRBV27 . . CASSLFQGGQPQHF TGTGCCAGCAGTTTATTTCAGGGCGGACAGCCCCAGCATTTT
TRBJ2-1 TRBV3-1/TRBV3-2 . . CASSQGFHSYNEQFF TGTGCCAGCAGCCAGGGCTTCCACTCATACAATGAGCAGTTCTTC
TRBJ1-1 TRBV28 TRBD1 . CASRQGAAYTEAFF TGTGCCAGTCGACAGGGGGCGGCCTACACTGAAGCTTTCTTT
TRBJ2-7 TRBV28 . . CASSSFTLDGTLIYEQYF TGTGCCAGCAGTTCCTTCACCTTGGACGGGACACTGATCTACGAGCAGTACTTC
TRBJ2-7 TRBV6-5 TRBD1 . CASIPGQAAYEQYF TGTGCCAGCATCCCGGGACAGGCCGCCTACGAGCAGTACTTC
TRBJ1-2 TRBV12-3/TRBV12-4 . . CASSPFPGYGYTF TGTGCCAGCAGTCCTTTTCCGGGGTATGGCTACACCTTC
TRBJ2-6 TRBV27 . . CASSFRGSGANVLTF TGTGCCAGCAGTTTCAGGGGTTCTGGGGCCAACGTCCTGACTTTC
TRBJ1-2 TRBV3-1/TRBV3-2 TRBD1 . CASSRGQGYGNYGYTF TGTGCCAGCTCTCGGGGACAGGGGTACGGCAACTATGGCTACACCTTC
TRBJ2-1 TRBV7-3 TRBD2 . CASSLTSASSGMKFF TGTGCCAGCAGCTTAACGAGCGCATCTAGCGGGATGAAGTTCTTC
TRBJ2-7 TRBV11-2 TRBD1 . CASSPDRGSYEQYF TGTGCCAGCAGCCCAGACAGGGGTTCGTACGAGCAGTACTTC
TRBJ2-5 TRBV19 . once CASSLRAGPYKETQYF TGTGCCAGTAGTTTGCGGGCGGGACCCTACAAAGAGACCCAGTACTTC
TRBJ1-1 TRBV5-1 . . CASSLPAVNTEAFF TGCGCCAGCAGCTTGCCCGCGGTGAACACTGAAGCTTTCTTT
TRBJ1-2 TRBV5-1 . . CASSDRGQYSSNGYTF TGCGCCAGCAGCGATCGAGGACAGTATTCTTCGAATGGCTACACCTTC
TRBJ1-6 TRBV11-2 . few CASSLVQPSSSYNSPLHF TGTGCCAGCAGCTTAGTACAGCCTTCCAGCTCCTATAATTCACCCCTCCACTTT
TRBJ2-5 TRBV9 TRBD1 . CASRGTGEETQYF TGTGCCAGCAGGGGGACAGGGGAAGAGACCCAGTACTTC
TRBJ2-3 TRBV9 TRBD2 . CASSPSGRVGVTQYF TGTGCCAGCAGTCCAAGCGGGAGGGTAGGAGTTACGCAGTATTTT
TRBJ1-2 TRBV28 . . CASSYPTDGNYGYTF TGTGCCAGCAGTTACCCGACTGACGGTAACTATGGCTACACCTTC
TRBJ1-1 TRBV11-1 TRBD1 few CASSRGTGGGTEAFF TGTGCCAGCAGCCGAGGGACAGGGGGGGGCACTGAAGCTTTCTTT
TRBJ1-1 TRBV5-1 TRBD1 . CASSSTRQGTTEAFF TGCGCCAGCAGCTCGACGCGACAGGGAACCACTGAAGCTTTCTTT
TRBJ2-3 TRBV27 . . CASSQQGKDTQYF TGTGCCAGCAGCCAGCAGGGAAAAGATACGCAGTATTTT
TRBJ2-2 TRBV18 TRBD2 . CASSPSGRRSTGELFF TGTGCCAGCTCACCGAGCGGGAGGCGAAGCACCGGGGAGCTGTTTTTT
TRBJ2-7 TRBV5-1 TRBD1 . CASSPGQSTYEQYF TGCGCCAGCAGCCCGGGACAGAGTACCTACGAGCAGTACTTC
TRBJ2-7 TRBV5-1 . . CASSLVGQYEQYF TGCGCCAGCAGCTTGGTAGGACAGTACGAGCAGTACTTC
TRBJ1-3 TRBV28 TRBD1 . CASSPFLGTGPLSGNTIYF TGTGCCAGCAGTCCCTTCTTAGGGACAGGACCTCTCTCTGGAAACACCATATATTTT
TRBJ2-7 TRBV29-1 . . CSVHDGVRYF TGCAGCGTTCACGACGGGGTAAGGTACTTC
TRBJ1-6 TRBV5-4 . . CASSLTQGNSPLHF TGTGCCAGCAGCTTGACGCAGGGCAATTCACCCCTCCACTTT
TRBJ1-2 TRBV5-1 TRBD1 . CASIAGTGDYSGYTF TGCGCCAGCATTGCAGGGACAGGGGATTATTCGGGCTACACCTTC
TRBJ2-3 TRBV30 TRBD2 . CAWSPSGGASDTQYF TGTGCCTGGAGTCCTAGCGGGGGGGCCTCAGATACGCAGTATTTT
TRBJ2-1 TRBV7-2 TRBD2 . CASSYTGGRSYNEQFF TGTGCCAGCAGCTACACGGGAGGACGCTCCTACAATGAGCAGTTCTTC
TRBJ1-3 TRBV2 . . CASSEVPSGNTIYF TGTGCCAGCAGTGAGGTCCCTTCGGGGAACACCATATATTTT
TRBJ2-2 TRBV18 TRBD2 . CASSPPASGGLEVGELFF TGTGCCAGCTCACCACCTGCTAGCGGGGGCCTGGAGGTCGGGGAGCTGTTTTTT
TRBJ1-1 TRBV7-2 TRBD1 . CASSLVLGQGGAFF TGTGCCAGCAGCTTAGTGCTGGGCCAGGGGGGAGCTTTCTTT
TRBJ2-1 TRBV18 TRBD2 . CASSPQSGASYNEQFF TGTGCCAGCTCACCCCAAAGCGGGGCCTCCTACAATGAGCAGTTCTTC
TRBJ2-1 TRBV18 . . CASSSLGSGRYNEQFF TGTGCCAGCTCATCGCTGGGTAGCGGCAGATACAATGAGCAGTTCTTC
TRBJ2-7 TRBV10-3 . . CAISESQVSEQYF TGTGCCATCAGTGAGTCTCAGGTCAGCGAGCAGTACTTC
TRBJ1-1 TRBV2 . . CASSHLLGDTEAFF TGTGCCAGCAGCCACCTACTGGGCGATACTGAAGCTTTCTTT
TRBJ2-5 TRBV7-9 TRBD1 once CASSSLQGAWETQYF TGTGCCAGCAGCTCCCTACAGGGGGCGTGGGAGACCCAGTACTTC
TRBJ2-6 TRBV10-1 TRBD1 . CASSDSTGSAGANVLTF TGCGCCAGCAGTGATTCGACAGGGTCCGCCGGGGCCAACGTCCTGACTTTC
TRBJ2-2 TRBV7-9 . . CASTSSPGEFTGELFF TGTGCCAGCACCTCTTCCCCGGGGGAATTCACCGGGGAGCTGTTTTTT
TRBJ2-7 TRBV5-1 TRBD1 . CASSSRDRGYEQYF TGCGCCAGCAGCTCCCGGGACAGGGGGTACGAGCAGTACTTC
TRBJ1-1 TRBV2 . . CASSEYQLNTEAFF TGTGCCAGCAGTGAATATCAACTCAACACTGAAGCTTTCTTT
TRBJ2-5 TRBV5-8 . . CASSRGLLQETQYF TGTGCCAGCAGCCGGGGACTTCTCCAAGAGACCCAGTACTTC
TRBJ2-7 TRBV20-1 TRBD1 . CSASSEDRRAYEQYF TGCAGTGCTAGTAGCGAGGACAGGAGAGCCTACGAGCAGTACTTC
TRBJ1-6 TRBV27 . . CASSPPRSPLHF TGTGCCAGCAGCCCCCCCCGTTCACCCCTCCACTTT
TRBJ2-2 TRBV7-8 TRBD2 . CASSPIPTSGVNTGELFF TGTGCCAGCAGCCCGATCCCGACTAGCGGGGTAAACACCGGGGAGCTGTTTTTT
TRBJ2-1 TRBV9 TRBD2 few CASGGDWNNEQFF TGTGCCAGTGGGGGGGACTGGAACAATGAGCAGTTCTTC
TRBJ2-7 TRBV11-3 TRBD2 once CARRLAGGPRSSIYEQYF TGTGCCAGACGACTAGCGGGAGGGCCCCGTTCTAGTATCTACGAGCAGTACTTC
TRBJ1-1 TRBV11-3 TRBD1 once CASRVGGNTEAFF TGTGCCAGCAGGGTAGGGGGCAACACTGAAGCTTTCTTT
TRBJ2-1 TRBV5-5 TRBD2 once CASSLLAGGTHNEQFF TGTGCCAGCAGCTTGCTTGCGGGAGGGACCCACAATGAGCAGTTCTTC